This T cell receptor (beta chain) was captured in a study of blood T cell repertoires in COVID-19. Study information: Samples of COVID-19 (acute and convalescent) were obtained from the United States, Italy and Spain. PBMCs, B-cell-depleted T cells, or T cells provided the cDNA or gDNA that made up the material.

In the study's own analysis: For nucleated cells, counts were estimated from reference gene primer amplification. The assay was immunoSEQ multiplex PCR, and TCRdb's table has in-frame clones only and misses some. That table gives V, J and clone size, and the DNA gave D and trimming. The table shows approximately 150,000 clones, with around nine tenths occurring only once. Between the trimmed V and J ends, which lost 7 bases and 0 bases, there was a span of 19 bases. Looked up from germline, CDR1 is LNHDA and CDR2 is SQIVND (reference sequence). The CDR3 is 16 amino acids. Input material: peripheral blood. The TCR sequence derives from a man aged 60 to 69 with active or convalescent COVID-19. The V and J genes are TRBV19 and TRBJ2-7, with no clear D. DNA for the CDR3: TGTGCCAGTACCCTCCGGCCGGGTGTCGGCTCCTACGAGCAGTACTTC. This gives the protein CASTLRPGVGSYEQYF.